This is a list of T cell receptor beta chains from one sample in a study of cytomegalovirus exposure and HLA in healthy donors. TCRdb's copy holds only in-frame clones and misses some; the assay was immunoSEQ multiplex PCR. The repertoire includes around 130,000 clones, about 80% of them detected once, and around 1.2% sits in the top ten. The sample comprised PBMCs. The source is a man aged 45-60 years in good health and CMV-seronegative. Each CDR3 is given with its conserved first and last residue. The D gene is left open where the match is weak. Only some rows state a clone size, as once, few, many or a class for expanded clones.

cdr3_nt | cdr3_aa | j_call | v_call | clone_size | d_call
TGTGCCAGCAGCTTTGGACTAGCGGGAGAAAATGAGCAGTTCTTC | CASSFGLAGENEQFF | TRBJ2-1 | TRBV5-4 | - | TRBD2
TGTGCCAGCAGTTCCTGGACTAGCGGGCACAATGAGCAGTTCTTC | CASSSWTSGHNEQFF | TRBJ2-1 | TRBV27 | - | TRBD2
TGTGCCAGCAGCCGTGAGCGGGAGAACAATGAGCAGTTCTTC | CASSRERENNEQFF | TRBJ2-1 | TRBV7-2 | - | TRBD2
TGTGCCAGCAGTCAGGGACAGGGGGCCTCCTACGAGCAGTACTTC | CASSQGQGASYEQYF | TRBJ2-7 | TRBV6-5 | - | TRBD1
TGTGCCAGTAGTACGACAGGGGGCGCCTACGAGCAGTACTTC | CASSTTGGAYEQYF | TRBJ2-7 | TRBV19 | - | TRBD1
TGTGCCAGCAGTCCGGAGGGTAGAGGCTACACCTTC | CASSPEGRGYTF | TRBJ1-2 | TRBV2 | - | -
TGTGCCAGCAGCTTAGTTTTAGAGGGCCCCAAAAACATTCAGTACTTC | CASSLVLEGPKNIQYF | TRBJ2-4 | TRBV7-2 | few | -
TGTGCCAGCAGCCTCGGACAGCTGAACACTGAAGCTTTCTTT | CASSLGQLNTEAFF | TRBJ1-1 | TRBV6-5 | few | -
TGCGCCAGCAGTTTCGGGGACAGGGGGTTTGGCTACACCTTC | CASSFGDRGFGYTF | TRBJ1-2 | TRBV5-1 | - | TRBD1
TGTGCCAGTAGTATCCCCCAGGGGAACTACAATGAGCAGTTCTTC | CASSIPQGNYNEQFF | TRBJ2-1 | TRBV19 | - | -
TGTGCCAGCAGCTTGGAGCCCACGATGAACACTGAAGCTTTCTTT | CASSLEPTMNTEAFF | TRBJ1-1 | TRBV5-5 | - | -
TGTGCCAGCAGCCAACCGGGACTGCCCCTGCCCCAGCATTTT | CASSQPGLPLPQHF | TRBJ1-5 | TRBV28 | few | -
TGTGCCATCAGCCCGGGACAGGCCAATCAGCCCCAGCATTTT | CAISPGQANQPQHF | TRBJ1-5 | TRBV10-3 | - | TRBD1
TGTGCCAGCAGGATAGGGGGAGGGCCAGTAGACATTCAGTACTTC | CASRIGGGPVDIQYF | TRBJ2-4 | TRBV6-6 | many | -
TGTGCCAGTACCACGGACAGTGGAGAGACCCAGTACTTC | CASTTDSGETQYF | TRBJ2-5 | TRBV19 | - | -
TGTGCCAGCAGCTTGCGTGGGGGGACCGGCAAGCTACTAGCCAAAAACATTCAGTACTTC | CASSLRGGTGKLLAKNIQYF | TRBJ2-4 | TRBV5-4 | few | -
TGTGCCAGCAGCCCCCCCGGGCAGGGCCTATACGAGCAGTACTTC | CASSPPGQGLYEQYF | TRBJ2-7 | TRBV7-9 | - | -
TGTGCTAGCAGCTTGGGTCGCGGGGAGGGGTACGAGCAGTACTTC | CASSLGRGEGYEQYF | TRBJ2-7 | TRBV7-7 | - | TRBD2
TGTGCCAGCAGCGTGGACAGACGTAATGAAAAACTGTTTTTT | CASSVDRRNEKLFF | TRBJ1-4 | TRBV7-2 | - | -
TGTGCCACCAGCGGGACTACTCCGTCGGACATTCAGTACTTC | CATSGTTPSDIQYF | TRBJ2-4 | TRBV15 | - | TRBD2
TGTGCCAGTAGTACATTGGCCCGACTCTCTGGGGCCAACGTCCTGACTTTC | CASSTLARLSGANVLTF | TRBJ2-6 | TRBV19 | - | -
TGTGCCAGCAGCCCCGGACAGGGGGAAAGGTCCGGGGAGCTGTTTTTT | CASSPGQGERSGELFF | TRBJ2-2 | TRBV11-2 | - | TRBD1
TGTGCCAGCAGTTATAGCGGGAGTCGAAACGAGCAGTACTTC | CASSYSGSRNEQYF | TRBJ2-7 | TRBV6-5 | - | TRBD2
TGCGCCAGCACCCCCGGTAGCTCCTACAATGAGCAGTTCTTC | CASTPGSSYNEQFF | TRBJ2-1 | TRBV5-1 | few | -
TGCGCCAGCAGTCAAAAATTAGCCGGGGAGCTGTTTTTT | CASSQKLAGELFF | TRBJ2-2 | TRBV10-1 | - | -
TGTGCCAGCCAGGGGATCTACGAGCAGTACTTC | CASQGIYEQYF | TRBJ2-7 | TRBV28 | - | -
TGTGCCAGCAGTGGGACAGGGTATCAGCCCCAGCATTTT | CASSGTGYQPQHF | TRBJ1-5 | TRBV25-1 | - | TRBD1
TGTGCCATCAGTGGAGGGGACACCAACTACGAGCAGTACTTC | CAISGGDTNYEQYF | TRBJ2-7 | TRBV10-3 | - | -
TGCGCCAGCAGCTTGGTGGGCAGCCCCCAAGAGACCCAGTACTTC | CASSLVGSPQETQYF | TRBJ2-5 | TRBV5-1 | - | -
TGTGCCAGCAGTCTTGATACTAACACTGAAGCTTTCTTT | CASSLDTNTEAFF | TRBJ1-1 | TRBV2 | - | -
TGTGCCAGCTTAGTAATGAGCCACACCGGGGAGCTGTTTTTT | CASLVMSHTGELFF | TRBJ2-2 | TRBV6-1 | once | -
TGTGCCAGCAGCTTGGACAGAATCGGGACCCAGTACTTC | CASSLDRIGTQYF | TRBJ2-5 | TRBV5-6 | once | -
TGTGCCAGCAGTTCTAATTATGGAGATACTGAAGCTTTCTTT | CASSSNYGDTEAFF | TRBJ1-1 | TRBV2 | - | -
TGCGCCAGCAGCTTGGGACTAGCGGTAAACAATGAGCAGTTCTTC | CASSLGLAVNNEQFF | TRBJ2-1 | TRBV5-1 | - | TRBD2
TGTGCCAGCAGTTTCCTCTATAGGGGCCGACTAGGATCAGATACGCAGTATTTT | CASSFLYRGRLGSDTQYF | TRBJ2-3 | TRBV27 | - | -
TGTGCCAGCAACCCGGGACAGGGGGGCTACGAGCAGTACTTC | CASNPGQGGYEQYF | TRBJ2-7 | TRBV6-1 | few | TRBD1
TGTGCCAGCAGTTCGTTTAGCGGGAGCGTCTCCTACGAGCAGTACTTC | CASSSFSGSVSYEQYF | TRBJ2-7 | TRBV27 | once | TRBD2
TGTGCCATCAGTGAGTCGATGGGGGGTGGCAATCAGCCCCAGCATTTT | CAISESMGGGNQPQHF | TRBJ1-5 | TRBV10-3 | - | -
TGTGCCAGCAGTGAATATAGAGGGGGCGCCGAAAAACTGTTTTTT | CASSEYRGGAEKLFF | TRBJ1-4 | TRBV25-1 | few | TRBD1
TGTGCCAGCAGTTCCCTAAGACGGGGAGATAATGAAAAACTGTTTTTT | CASSSLRRGDNEKLFF | TRBJ1-4 | TRBV6-5 | - | -
TGTGCCAGCAGCTCCGGACAGGGAAGGGAAAAACTGTTTTTT | CASSSGQGREKLFF | TRBJ1-4 | TRBV5-8 | - | TRBD1
TGTGCCAGCAGTTTGTGGGCTGAAGGCTACACCTTC | CASSLWAEGYTF | TRBJ1-2 | TRBV28 | - | -
TGTGCCAGCAGTGAAGAAACAGGGCTTAACTATGGCTACACCTTC | CASSEETGLNYGYTF | TRBJ1-2 | TRBV2 | - | -
TGCAGCGATAAACAGGGGGCTGAAGCTTTCTTT | CSDKQGAEAFF | TRBJ1-1 | TRBV29-1 | - | TRBD1
TGTGCCAGCAGTGAAGAAGGGAGCGGGATCGGGACGGGAGAGCAGTACTTC | CASSEEGSGIGTGEQYF | TRBJ2-7 | TRBV6-1 | - | TRBD2
TGTGCCAGCAGCTCCGCCAGGGGGCTAAACACCATATATTTT | CASSSARGLNTIYF | TRBJ1-3 | TRBV28 | - | TRBD1
TGCGCCAGCAGCGCCCTAGGACAGGGCTCTGGAAACACCATATATTTT | CASSALGQGSGNTIYF | TRBJ1-3 | TRBV5-1 | few | TRBD1
TGTGCCAGCAGCAGGGGACTAGCGGGAGAACTGGAGACCCAGTACTTC | CASSRGLAGELETQYF | TRBJ2-5 | TRBV5-4 | - | TRBD2
TGTGCCAGCAGCTTGAATCTAGCGGGAGAGGGGATTGACACAGATACGCAGTATTTT | CASSLNLAGEGIDTDTQYF | TRBJ2-3 | TRBV28 | few | TRBD2
TGTGCCAGCACTACGACATCCATCTACAATGAGCAGTTCTTC | CASTTTSIYNEQFF | TRBJ2-1 | TRBV6-1 | few | -
TGCGCCAGCAGCCGGCGGGAGTCAGATACGCAGTATTTT | CASSRRESDTQYF | TRBJ2-3 | TRBV4-3 | - | TRBD2
TGCGCCAGCCCCCGCCCCGCTAGCGGTTTTAGCTCCTACAATGAGCAGTTCTTC | CASPRPASGFSSYNEQFF | TRBJ2-1 | TRBV5-1 | - | TRBD2
TGCGCCAGCAGCCAAGGGACAGGGGGCGCGAGGAGGAATGGCTACACCTTC | CASSQGTGGARRNGYTF | TRBJ1-2 | TRBV4-1 | few | TRBD1
TGCAGCGTTGAGGGCAGGGAAGGCGACGAGCAGTACTTC | CSVEGREGDEQYF | TRBJ2-7 | TRBV29-1 | - | -